This T cell receptor (beta chain) is from a study of T-cell memory formation after mild COVID-19. Across the study: Clusters were largely donor specific. Study-wide results and caveats: The pre-infection memory compartment contained some responding clones, suggesting cross-reactive memory joined. Among clones contracting day 15 to 85, CD4/CD8 was balanced, whereas later expanders leaned CD4+.

This clonotype was picked up a small number of times. Its specificity is unknown. TCRdb used MiXCR to reprocess the 5' RACE reads, holding one entry per CDR3 protein. The repertoire includes approximately 500,000 distinct CDR3 sequences, 20% to 30% of them detected once, and roughly an eighth sits in the top ten. Per germline, CDR1 SGHRS and CDR2 YFSETQ. Trimming at V came to 5 bases and at J to 3 bases, leaving 9 bases not matched to a gene. There are 15 residues in the CDR3. What was sequenced was PBMCs or a T cell subset sorted from them (not recorded which). This clonotype was obtained from an adult woman who had mild COVID-19 (a few samples of this study predate the infection). Cell type and time point are not known. The V gene is TRBV5-1, the J gene TRBJ2-5; 8 bases agree with TRBD2. DNA for the CDR3: TGCGCCAGCAGGAGTGGGGGACTAGTGAAAGAGACCCAGTACTTC. It codes for CASRSGGLVKETQYF.